This T cell receptor beta chain was sequenced during a study of T-cell memory formation after mild COVID-19. The CDR3 length is 14 residues. CDR1 and CDR2 from the germline V gene are SEHNR and FQNEAQ (reference sequence). Trimming stripped 1 base from V and 11 bases from J, with 17 bases between. A 5'RACE reaction primed in the constant segment made cDNA libraries of TCR alpha and TCR beta, and these carried sample barcodes and UMIs. TCRdb ran MiXCR on the 5' RACE reads and lists one entry per CDR3 protein. The table lists around 450,000 distinct CDR3 sequences, about 20% of them singletons. As to this clonotype: Its antigen is as yet unknown.

Findings and caveats of the study: CD4+ contracting clones were found mainly in CM and EM, and CD8+ ones in EMRA. Pre-infection memory carried some responding clones, suggesting that cross-reactive memory joined.

The sequence was obtained from an adult woman who had mild COVID-19 (a few samples of this study predate the infection). Cell type and time point are not known. This chain joins TRBV7-9 and TRBJ1-1; a possible D gene is TRBD1 (6 bases). Sequenced sample: PBMCs or a T cell subset sorted from them (not recorded which). The CDR3 DNA reads TGTGCCAGCAGCTTAGGATTGGGGGCACGTGGGGCTTTCTTT. It specifies CASSLGLGARGAFF.